The 27 T cell receptor beta chains listed next were all sequenced from one sample in a study of T-cell reconstitution after alpha-beta-depleted transplantation in children. Preparation of the TCRbeta library used unique molecular identifiers. MiXCR, applied by TCRdb to the PCR reads, yields one record per CDR3 protein. The sample consists of 380,000 or so distinct CDR3 sequences, roughly 15% of them appearing once. Specimen: PBMCs, collected from the stem cell graft. Source of these receptors: a human donor who donated a stem cell graft to a child with Fanconi anemia.

The chain combines TRBV12-3 or TRBV12-4 with TRBJ1-2; D may be TRBD1 (5 bases). The CDR3 runs to 14 residues. V gave up 9 bases and J gave up 0 bases, with 14 bases separating them. The CDR3 sequence is CASKNTGANYGYTF. In DNA, the CDR3 is TGTGCCAGTAAGAATACGGGGGCTAACTATGGCTACACCTTC.

V and J are TRBV12-3 or TRBV12-4 and TRBJ2-3; 10 bases agree with TRBD2. The CDR3 length is 18 residues. Losses at the gene ends were 0 bases for V and 5 bases for J; bases not matched to a gene: 11. Here the CDR3 reads CASSLAVLAGASVDTQYF. The CDR3 nucleotides are TGTGCCAGCAGTTTAGCAGTTCTAGCGGGGGCCTCGGTAGATACGCAGTATTTT.

The V call is TRBV30, the J call TRBJ2-5, with D possibly matching TRBD2 (6 bases). The V gene lost 3 bases and the J gene lost 2 bases, with 10 bases spanning the gap. The CDR3 covers 13 residues. CDR1 GTSNPN and CDR2 SVGIG come from the germline V gene (reference sequence). The CDR3 loop reads CAWRLGGQETQYF. CDR3 DNA: TGTGCCTGGAGACTGGGGGGTCAAGAGACCCAGTACTTC.

The chain recombines TRBV19 with TRBJ1-1; possibly TRBD1 for D (5 bases). V lost 4 bases and J 4 bases, leaving 16 bases between the germline ends. This CDR3 is 15 amino acids long. Germline V CDR1 and CDR2: LNHDA, SQIVND (reference sequence). CDR3 in DNA: TGTGCCAGTAGTAGTTACCAGGGCGGCGGCACTGAAGCTTTCTTT. It codes for CASSSYQGGGTEAFF.

Concerning this clonotype: This is likely a read error, given that the CDR3 carries no conserved phenylalanine or tryptophan at its end. This chain connects TRBV18 to TRBJ2-3; 7 bases are shared with TRBD1. Germline V lookup: CDR1 KGHSH, CDR2 LQKENI. There are 16 residues in the CDR3. V gave up 4 bases and J gave up 2 bases; unmatched junction bases: 9. The CDR3 sequence: CASSRTGTVDTDTQYC. CDR3 DNA sequence: TGTGCCAGCTCACGAACCGGGACAGTGGACACAGATACGCAGTATTGT.

This clonotype was observed a few times. This chain links TRBV5-1 with TRBJ2-5; 9 nucleotides agree with TRBD2. This CDR3 is built from 16 residues. The germline CDR1 and CDR2 sequences are SGHRS and YFSETQ. J was trimmed by 1 base and V by 0 bases; bases with no gene match: 4. CDR3 amino acids: CASSLGASGTQETQYF. CDR3 DNA sequence: TGCGCCAGCAGCTTGGGGGCTAGCGGGACCCAAGAGACCCAGTACTTC.

The CDR3: CSARKLAGGNNEQFF. The CDR3 nucleotides are TGCAGTGCTAGGAAGTTAGCGGGGGGGAACAATGAGCAGTTCTTC. The chain employs TRBV20-1 and TRBJ2-1; TRBD2 matches at 11 bases. Germline V lookup: CDR1 DFQATT, CDR2 SNEGSKA (reference sequence). Trimming removed 3 bases from V and 5 bases from J; junction bases left unmatched: 6. CDR3 size: 15 residues.

The chain couples TRBV7-8 to TRBJ2-7, with D tentatively TRBD1 (6 bases). CDR3 length: 15 amino acids. V was cut by 5 bases and J by 6 bases, with 20 bases left in between. The germline CDR1 and CDR2 sequences are SGHVS and FQNEAQ. CDR3 amino acids: CASSPSLGGISEQYV. The CDR3 DNA reads as TGTGCCAGCAGCCCGAGCTTAGGGGGAATAAGCGAGCAGTACGTC.

This chain joins TRBV29-1 and TRBJ1-2, with D uncertain. Germline CDR1 is SQVTM and CDR2 is ANQGSEA. The CDR3 is 11 residues long. Trimming left V 2 bases short and J 8 bases short, with 9 bases between. The DNA for the CDR3 is TGCAGCGTTGAACTGGGGAACGGCTACACCTTC. This encodes CSVELGNGYTF.

This clonotype showed up just a few times. CDR3 sequence: CASSVTGRAEEQYF. For the CDR3, the DNA is TGTGCCAGCAGCGTTACGGGGAGGGCGGAGGAGCAGTACTTC. J is TRBJ2-7 and V is TRBV5-8; TRBD2 matches at 7 bases. This CDR3 is 14 amino acids long. V lost 4 bases to trimming and J lost 7 bases; unmatched junction nucleotides: 11. Germline-derived CDR1 and CDR2 are SGHTS and YDEGEE.

The chain employs TRBV6-1 and TRBJ2-5; 9 bases are shared with TRBD2. Unmatched junction bases numbered 6, after V lost 8 bases and J lost 5 bases. The CDR3 contains 13 residues. CDR1 and CDR2 from the germline V gene are MNHNS and SASEGT. CDR3 coding DNA: TGTGCCAGCTTCTCCGCGGGAGGGGAGACCCAGTACTTC. Its protein is CASFSAGGETQYF.

This clonotype appeared a few times. The CDR3 DNA sequence: TGCAGCGCCGGCCCGGGACAGGGGTTTGGCTACACCTTC. This encodes CSAGPGQGFGYTF. J is TRBJ1-2 and V is TRBV29-1; 10 nucleotides line up with TRBD1. The V and J ends lost 7 bases and 7 bases, in that order; junction bases with no gene match: 9. The length of the CDR3 is 13 residues. Germline loops: CDR1 SQVTM, CDR2 ANQGSEA.

This clonotype was seen repeatedly, ten times or more. The V gene is TRBV4-1, the J gene TRBJ2-2; D perhaps matches TRBD2 (6 bases). The CDR3 is 13 amino acids. With 5 bases removed from V and 5 bases from J, the gap between germline ends came to 9 bases. Per germline, CDR1 MGHRA and CDR2 YSYEKL. The DNA of the CDR3 is TGCGCCAGCAGCTCGGAGGGGACCGGGGAGCTGTTTTTT. It is translated as CASSSEGTGELFF.

The chain combines TRBV6-2 or TRBV6-3 with TRBJ2-3; 12 bases are a match to TRBD2. V gave up 0 bases and J gave up 3 bases; unmatched junction bases: 4. CDR1 MNHEY and CDR2 SVGEGT come from the germline V gene. The CDR3 spans 17 residues. CDR3 sequence: CASSYSLAGGPTDTQYF. CDR3 bases: TGTGCCAGCAGTTACTCGCTAGCGGGGGGGCCGACAGATACGCAGTATTTT.

V usage is TRBV20-1 and J usage is TRBJ2-3, with D uncertain. The CDR3 contains 14 residues. V was pared by 0 bases and J by 3 bases, with 10 bases between. Germline CDR1 and CDR2: DFQATT and SNEGSKA (reference sequence). The CDR3 bases are TGCAGTGCTAGAGATGGGGTACGGACAGATACGCAGTATTTT. Translating it yields CSARDGVRTDTQYF.

V is TRBV12-3 or TRBV12-4 and J is TRBJ1-6; TRBD1 might be the D (6 bases). This CDR3 has 15 residues. Between the trimmed V and J ends, which lost 3 bases and 7 bases, there was a span of 13 bases. The CDR3 nucleotides are TGTGCCAGCAGTTTCGACAGGATCTTCAATTCACCCCTCCACTTT. This translates into CASSFDRIFNSPLHF.

The table lists this clonotype with a few counts. The chain carries TRBV12-3 or TRBV12-4 and TRBJ1-1; possibly TRBD1 for D (5 bases). Trimming left V 6 bases short and J 3 bases short, with 11 bases between. CDR3 length equals 13 residues. CDR3 DNA sequence: TGTGCCAGCAGGATCGACAGCTACACTGAAGCTTTCTTT. Protein product: CASRIDSYTEAFF.

This clonotype has just one count. The chain uses TRBV3-1 and TRBJ2-1; no clear D. This CDR3 comprises 15 residues. Germline V CDR1 and CDR2: LGHDT, YNNKEL (reference sequence). Trimming pared 7 bases from V and 2 bases from J, leaving 15 bases between. The CDR3 DNA reads TGTGCCAGCACCACCTACGGCGTAACCTACAATGAGCAGTTCTTC. Its protein product is CASTTYGVTYNEQFF.

This sequence joins TRBV29-1 and TRBJ1-1; tentatively, D is TRBD1 (5 bases). The germline CDR1 and CDR2 sequences are SQVTM and ANQGSEA. CDR3 length: 10 amino acids. V was pared by 8 bases and J by 7 bases, with 11 bases between. The CDR3 reads CSPGRVEAFF. As DNA, the CDR3 is TGCAGCCCCGGCAGGGTTGAAGCTTTCTTT.

This clonotype occurred once. One end of the junction does not line up with germline, which may come from a read error. V and J are TRBV11-2 and TRBJ2-1; weak D call: TRBD2 (5 bases). From germline, CDR1 is SGHAT and CDR2 FQNNGV. The CDR3 extends over 16 amino acids. The CDR3 coding sequence is TGTGCCAGCAGCTCCCAATCCCGGGCGGGTGCAGCGGAGCAGCTCTTC. It specifies CASSSQSRAGAAEQLF.

This clonotype has just a few counts. The chain employs TRBV5-1 and TRBJ2-1; the D call may be TRBD1 or TRBD2 (6 bases each). Germline V gene lookup returns CDR1 SGHRS and CDR2 YFSETQ. The CDR3 runs to 13 residues. V lost 9 bases and J 7 bases, leaving 17 bases between the germline ends. CDR3 in DNA: TGCGCCATAACGTTGGGGGCGGGGAATGAGCAGTTCTTC. Translated, it gives CAITLGAGNEQFF.

This clonotype has at least ten counts. The chain carries TRBV29-1 and TRBJ2-1; possibly TRBD2 for D (6 bases). V lost 0 bases and J lost 2, with 8 bases in between. This CDR3 is 14 amino acids long. Germline CDR1 is SQVTM and CDR2 is ANQGSEA. Here the CDR3 reads CSVEDSGAYNEQFF. CDR3 DNA sequence: TGCAGCGTTGAAGACTCGGGGGCCTACAATGAGCAGTTCTTC.

This clonotype was seen a handful of times. The J gene is TRBJ1-5, the V gene TRBV12-3 or TRBV12-4, with 9 nucleotides matching TRBD1. V gave up 5 bases and J gave up 0 bases; unmatched junction bases: 11. This CDR3 is 18 amino acids long. The CDR3 here is CASSLGQGTPLSNQPQHF. CDR3 nucleotides: TGTGCCAGCAGTCTTGGACAGGGGACGCCCCTTAGCAATCAGCCCCAGCATTTT.

This clonotype has at least ten counts. The DNA of the CDR3 is TGTGCCAGCAGTTACTCCGGGACAGTGGGCACAGATACGCAGTATTTT. Translated, it gives CASSYSGTVGTDTQYF. This chain joins TRBV6-5 and TRBJ2-3, with TRBD1 identical over 7 bases. V gave up 0 bases and J gave up 1 base; unmatched junction bases: 4. From germline, CDR1 is MNHEY and CDR2 SVGAGI. CDR3 length: 16 amino acids.

This clonotype appeared a few times. The chain is built from TRBV20-1 and TRBJ2-3, with TRBD2 identical over 8 bases. The ends lost 6 bases at V and 2 bases at J; junction bases unmatched: 22. Germline V lookup: CDR1 DFQATT, CDR2 SNEGSKA (reference sequence). The CDR3 is 19 amino acids. CDR3 coding DNA: TGCAGTGCCACACCCACTCGTATTGGAACTAGCGGACCCACAGATACGCAGTATTTT. Translating it yields CSATPTRIGTSGPTDTQYF.

The table lists this clonotype with many counts. The DNA of the CDR3 is TGCGCCAGCAGCTACCAAGGTAGCGGTAGCACAGATACGCAGTATTTT. Its translation: CASSYQGSGSTDTQYF. The chain recombines TRBV5-1 with TRBJ2-3; D may be TRBD2 (6 bases). The V gene's germline CDR1 is SGHRS and CDR2 YFSETQ. CDR3 length equals 16 residues. Trimming pared 3 bases from V and 0 bases from J, leaving 14 bases between.

V and J are TRBV28 and TRBJ2-5; 8 bases align to TRBD2. There are 16 residues in the CDR3. Germline V CDR1 and CDR2: MDHEN, SYDVKM. Germline trimming cut 6 bases from V and 4 bases from J; bases unmatched to any gene: 13. This CDR3 is CASSSLGTGRGETQYF. CDR3 DNA sequence: TGTGCCAGCAGCTCGCTAGGTACCGGGAGGGGAGAGACCCAGTACTTC. Based on the CDR3 plus reference TRBV28 and TRBJ2-5, the full variable domain is DVKVTQSSRYLVKRTGEKVFLECVQDMDHENMFWYRQDPGLGLRLIYFSYDVKMKEKGDIPEGYSVSREKKERFSLILESASTNQTSMYLCASSSLGTGRGETQYFGPGTRLLVL.